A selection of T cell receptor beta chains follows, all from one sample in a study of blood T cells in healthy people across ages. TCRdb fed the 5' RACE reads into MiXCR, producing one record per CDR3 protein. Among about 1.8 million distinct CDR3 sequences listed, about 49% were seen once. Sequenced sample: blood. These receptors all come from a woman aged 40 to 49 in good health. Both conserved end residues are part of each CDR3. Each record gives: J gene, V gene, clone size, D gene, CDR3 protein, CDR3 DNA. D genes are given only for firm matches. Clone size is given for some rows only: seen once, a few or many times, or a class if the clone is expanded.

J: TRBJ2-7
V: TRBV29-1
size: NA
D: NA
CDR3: CSVVGGRYEQYF
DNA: TGCAGCGTTGTAGGGGGGCGCTACGAGCAGTACTTC

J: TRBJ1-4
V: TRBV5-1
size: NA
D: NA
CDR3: CASSLAVTKAEKLFF
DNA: TGCGCCAGCAGCTTGGCGGTTACAAAAGCGGAAAAACTGTTTTTT

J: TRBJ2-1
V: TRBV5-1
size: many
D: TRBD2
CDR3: CASSSGGSSYNEQFF
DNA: TGTGCCAGCAGTTCCGGGGGGAGCTCCTACAATGAGCAGTTCTTC

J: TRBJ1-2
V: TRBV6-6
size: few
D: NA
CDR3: CASSYREAGNDGYTF
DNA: TGTGCCAGCAGTTACAGGGAGGCTGGGAATGATGGCTACACCTTC

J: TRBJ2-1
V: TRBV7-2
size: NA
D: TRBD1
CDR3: CASSSFLTGKHNEQFF
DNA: TGTGCCAGCAGCTCATTCTTGACAGGGAAGCACAATGAGCAGTTCTTC

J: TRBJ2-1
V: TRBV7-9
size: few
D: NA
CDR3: CASSFSGAYNEQFF
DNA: TGTGCCAGCAGCTTTTCAGGTGCCTACAATGAGCAGTTCTTC

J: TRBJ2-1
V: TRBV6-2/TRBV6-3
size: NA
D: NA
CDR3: CACSYLEYNEQFF
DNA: TGTGCCTGCAGTTACTTGGAGTACAATGAGCAGTTCTTC

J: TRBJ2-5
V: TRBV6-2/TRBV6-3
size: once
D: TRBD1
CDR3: CASSYSGRGRVFEQYF
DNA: TGTGCCAGCAGTTACTCGGGCAGGGGGCGCGTGTTTGAGCAGTACTTC

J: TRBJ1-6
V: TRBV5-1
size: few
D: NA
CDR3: CASSPNGDAYNSPLHF
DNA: TGCGCCAGCAGCCCGAACGGAGACGCATATAATTCACCCCTCCACTTT

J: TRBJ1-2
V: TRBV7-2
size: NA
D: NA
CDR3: CASSLVGGSMNGYTF
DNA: TGTGCCAGCAGCTTAGTTGGGGGTTCTATGAATGGCTACACCTTC

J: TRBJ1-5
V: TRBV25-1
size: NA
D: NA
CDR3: CASSEGDQPQHF
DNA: TGTGCCAGCAGTGAAGGGGATCAGCCCCAGCATTTT

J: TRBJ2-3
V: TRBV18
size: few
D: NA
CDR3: CASSSGDKMSDTQYF
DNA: TGTGCCAGCTCATCTGGGGACAAAATGTCAGATACGCAGTATTTT

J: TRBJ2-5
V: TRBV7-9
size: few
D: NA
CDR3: CASSLADSLDEQYF
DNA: TGTGCCAGCAGCTTAGCGGACAGTCTCGATGAGCAGTACTTC

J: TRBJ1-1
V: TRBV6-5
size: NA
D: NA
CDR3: CASSYGPGTEAFF
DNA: TGTGCCAGCAGTTATGGCCCCGGCACTGAAGCTTTCTTT

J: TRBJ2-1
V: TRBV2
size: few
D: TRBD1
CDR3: CASSDFPTGASYNEQFF
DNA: TGTGCCAGCAGTGATTTCCCGACAGGGGCGTCGTACAATGAGCAGTTCTTC

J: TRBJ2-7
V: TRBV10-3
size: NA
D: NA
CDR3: CAISNDNYEQYF
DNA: TGTGCCATCAGCAATGATAACTACGAGCAGTACTTC

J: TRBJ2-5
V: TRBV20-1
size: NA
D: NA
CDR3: CSARGGRATLGTQYF
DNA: TGCAGTGCTAGAGGCGGACGAGCGACCCTAGGGACCCAGTACTTC

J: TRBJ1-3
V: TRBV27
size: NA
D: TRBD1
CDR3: CASSVDRNSGNTIYF
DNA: TGTGCCAGCAGTGTGGACAGGAACTCTGGAAACACCATATATTTT

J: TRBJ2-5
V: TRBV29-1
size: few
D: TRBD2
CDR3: CSAWTSGGPLSLETQYF
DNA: TGCAGCGCCTGGACTAGCGGGGGTCCGTTGTCTTTAGAGACCCAGTACTTC

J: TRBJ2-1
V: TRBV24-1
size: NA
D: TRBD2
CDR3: CATSEGRWVRREGGEQFF
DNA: TGTGCCACCAGTGAGGGGCGATGGGTCCGCAGGGAGGGAGGTGAGCAGTTCTTC

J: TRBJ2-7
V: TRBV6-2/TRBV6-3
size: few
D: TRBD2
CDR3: CASSYSRLAGATVWYF
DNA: TGTGCCAGCAGTTACTCAAGACTAGCGGGCGCAACGGTCTGGTACTTC

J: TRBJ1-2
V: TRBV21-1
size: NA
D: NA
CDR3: CASSKVGQGGDYGYTF
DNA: TGTGCCAGCAGCAAAGTTGGGCAGGGGGGCGACTATGGCTACACCTTC

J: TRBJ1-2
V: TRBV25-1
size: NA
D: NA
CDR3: CASSALRQTGANYGYTF
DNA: TGTGCCAGCAGTGCCTTACGGCAAACAGGAGCTAACTATGGCTACACCTTC

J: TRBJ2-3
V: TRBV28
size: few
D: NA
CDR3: CASSMHTQYF
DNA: TGTGCCAGCAGCATGCATACGCAGTATTTT

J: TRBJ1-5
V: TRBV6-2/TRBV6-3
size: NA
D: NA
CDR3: CASSTQGLSAQPQHF
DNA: TGTGCCAGCAGTACCCAGGGACTTTCAGCCCAGCCCCAGCATTTT

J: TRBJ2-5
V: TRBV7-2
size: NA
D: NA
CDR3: CASSLVAGLGETQYF
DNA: TGTGCCAGCAGCTTGGTGGCAGGGCTCGGAGAGACCCAGTACTTC

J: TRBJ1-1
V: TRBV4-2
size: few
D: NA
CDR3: CASSQDAPEVGESEAFF
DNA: TGTGCCAGCAGCCAAGATGCACCCGAGGTGGGAGAATCCGAAGCTTTCTTT

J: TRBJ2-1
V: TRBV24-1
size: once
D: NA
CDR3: CATSDPGNNEQFF
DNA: TGTGCCACCAGTGACCCTGGTAACAATGAGCAGTTCTTC

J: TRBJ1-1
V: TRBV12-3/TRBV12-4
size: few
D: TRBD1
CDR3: CASSARTGGTEAFF
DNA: TGTGCCAGCAGCGCCCGGACAGGGGGGACTGAAGCTTTCTTT

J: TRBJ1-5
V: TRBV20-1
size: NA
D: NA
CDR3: CSAKKRGDSNQPQHF
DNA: TGCAGTGCTAAAAAAAGAGGAGATAGCAATCAGCCCCAGCATTTT